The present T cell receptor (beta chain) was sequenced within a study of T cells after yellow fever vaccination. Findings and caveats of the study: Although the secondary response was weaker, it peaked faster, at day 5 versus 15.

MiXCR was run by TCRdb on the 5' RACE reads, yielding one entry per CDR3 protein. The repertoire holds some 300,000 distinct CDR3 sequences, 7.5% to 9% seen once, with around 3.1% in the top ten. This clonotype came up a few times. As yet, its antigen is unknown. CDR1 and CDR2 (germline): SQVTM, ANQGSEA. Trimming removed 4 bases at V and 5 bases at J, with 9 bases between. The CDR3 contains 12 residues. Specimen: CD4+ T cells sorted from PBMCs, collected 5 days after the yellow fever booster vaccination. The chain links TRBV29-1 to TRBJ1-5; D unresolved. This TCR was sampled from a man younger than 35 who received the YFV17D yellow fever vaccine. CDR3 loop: CSVGSNDQPQHF. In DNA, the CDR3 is TGCAGCGTTGGATCGAACGATCAGCCCCAGCATTTT.